Below, 29 T cell receptor beta chains from the same sample are listed, as sequenced in a study of cytomegalovirus exposure and HLA in healthy donors (dated by TCRdb to about 2017). Library method: the immunoSEQ multiplex PCR assay. A mixture of 60 forward primers for TCR Vbeta segments and 13 reverse primers for TCR Jbeta segments was used in the multiplex PCR. TCRdb mirrors the immuneACCESS table, restricted to in-frame sequences. Some clones are absent from its copies; in checked studies, under half trace to an unresolved V gene, and the reason for the others is unknown. Present in this sample are roughly 84,000 clones, around 66% of which were seen just once. The leading ten clones occupy 15% of the sample. The sample consisted of PBMCs. The receptor set was obtained from a woman aged 40 to 50 in good health and CMV-seropositive.

This clone was detected once. V is TRBV18 and J is TRBJ2-3; possible D gene TRBD2, 5 bases. Germline V gene lookup returns CDR1 KGHSH and CDR2 LQKENI. The CDR3 is 15 residues long. V gave up 3 bases and J gave up 6 bases, with 16 bases separating them. The CDR3 reads CASSPWTLGEDTQYF. CDR3 sequence (DNA): TGTGCCAGCTCACCTTGGACCCTGGGAGAGGATACGCAGTATTTT.

The chain recombines TRBV28 with TRBJ1-5, with 8 bases lining up with TRBD1. Germline V gives CDR1 MDHEN, CDR2 SYDVKM. V was clipped by 4 bases and J by 4 bases; unmatched bases: 3. CDR3 length: 14 residues. The CDR3 loop is CASSSGQVNQPQHF. The CDR3 DNA reads as TGTGCCAGCAGTTCGGGACAGGTAAATCAGCCCCAGCATTTT.

The rearrangement joins TRBV29-1 to TRBJ2-7, with 7 positions matching TRBD1. The CDR3 is made up of 14 amino acids. Per the germline V gene, CDR1 is SQVTM and CDR2 is ANQGSEA. J gave up 1 base and V 1 base, and 4 bases lay outside the gene matches. The DNA of the CDR3 is TGCAGCGTTGAAGGGGAGACAGGGTCCTACGAGCAGTACTTC. Translating gives CSVEGETGSYEQYF.

Only a few counts were recorded for this clone. The V gene is TRBV25-1, the J gene TRBJ1-3, with D uncertain. Germline CDR1 MGHDK, CDR2 SYGVNS. The germline V and J ends were trimmed by 0 bases and 0 bases, with 15 bases remaining between them. The CDR3 covers 18 residues. In DNA, the CDR3 is TGTGCCAGCAGTGAATATCCTGGAGGTGATAGCTCTGGAAACACCATATATTTT. This encodes CASSEYPGGDSSGNTIYF.

The V call is TRBV28, the J call TRBJ1-2; D is undetermined. V lost 4 bases, J lost 4 bases, and 7 bases lay in between. Germline V gives CDR1 MDHEN, CDR2 SYDVKM. The CDR3 spans 12 residues. The CDR3 here is CASSSTRYGYTF. The CDR3 bases are TGTGCCAGCAGTTCGACACGCTATGGCTACACCTTC.

This clone was recorded a few times. This chain links TRBV28 with TRBJ2-5; the D gene is possibly TRBD1 (6 bases). V was shortened by 1 base and J by 5 bases, with 20 bases between the two germline ends. This CDR3 spans 17 amino acids. Germline CDR1 and CDR2: MDHEN and SYDVKM. CDR3: CASSLYRRDTQAETQYF. CDR3 DNA sequence: TGTGCCAGCAGTTTATACCGCCGGGACACGCAAGCCGAGACCCAGTACTTC.

This clone was detected a few times. This chain connects TRBV5-4 to TRBJ2-5, with a weak D call TRBD2 (6 bases). The CDR3 is 15 amino acids. Trimming pared 2 bases from V and 5 bases from J, leaving 16 bases between. Germline V gives CDR1 SGHNT, CDR2 YYREEE (reference sequence). This chain's CDR3 is CASSLRTGVGETQYF. Written as DNA, the CDR3 is TGTGCCAGCAGCTTAAGGACGGGAGTTGGGGAGACCCAGTACTTC.

V gene TRBV28 combines with J gene TRBJ1-2; possible D gene TRBD1, 6 bases. The CDR3 totals 12 residues. Germline loops: CDR1 MDHEN, CDR2 SYDVKM. The CDR3 sequence is CAGRGGASDYTF. CDR3 coding DNA: TGTGCTGGTCGAGGGGGGGCGAGTGACTACACCTTC.

This clone was detected only a few times. The rearrangement links TRBV7-9 to TRBJ2-3; weak D call: TRBD2 (6 bases). CDR1 is SEHNR and CDR2 is FQNEAQ in the germline V gene (reference sequence). The CDR3 contains 15 residues. V shed 1 base and J shed 2 bases, with 10 bases lying between them. CDR3 residues: CASSLVGLYTDTQYF. The CDR3 DNA is TGTGCCAGCAGCTTAGTGGGACTGTACACAGATACGCAGTATTTT. Full variable domain (missing parts from reference TRBV7-9 and TRBJ2-3): DTGVSQNPRHKITKRGQNVTFRCDPISEHNRLYWYRQTLGQGPEFLTYFQNEAQLEKSRLLSDRFSAERPKGSFSTLEIQRTEQGDSAMYLCASSLVGLYTDTQYFGPGTRLTVL.

The chain links TRBV5-1 to TRBJ2-7, with a possible D match to TRBD1 (6 bases). Trimming took off 2 bases at V and 11 bases at J, with 14 bases between the two ends. The germline CDR1 and CDR2 sequences are SGHRS and YFSETQ. CDR3 size: 12 residues. For the CDR3, the DNA is TGCGCCAGCAGCTTCGACAGGCTCGAAAAGTACTTC. It encodes CASSFDRLEKYF.

The chain has TRBV15 and TRBJ2-1, with D maybe TRBD2 (5 bases). Germline V gene sequence: CDR1 LNHNV, CDR2 YYDKDF (reference sequence). There are 15 residues in the CDR3. The ends were cut back, 1 base at V and 6 bases at J, with 13 bases in the middle. CDR3 protein: CATSRGGSGVNEQFF. The CDR3 DNA sequence: TGTGCCACCAGCAGAGGAGGGAGTGGGGTCAATGAGCAGTTCTTC.

The chain employs TRBV28 and TRBJ2-2; 7 nucleotides line up with TRBD2. This CDR3 is built from 14 residues. Looked up from germline, CDR1 is MDHEN and CDR2 is SYDVKM. V lost 6 bases, J lost 4 bases, and 5 bases stayed unmatched. The CDR3 loop reads CASSSGTTTGELFF. The CDR3 DNA follows: TGTGCCAGCAGCTCCGGGACTACCACCGGGGAGCTGTTTTTT.

About this clone itself: Germline and junction disagree at one end, which may indicate a read error. Other DNA sequences in this sample translate to the same CDR3. The gene calls are TRBV5-6 and TRBJ1-1, with 8 nucleotides matching TRBD1. CDR3 length equals 14 residues. Germline loops: CDR1 SGHDT, CDR2 YYEEEE. Written as DNA, the CDR3 is TGTGCCAGCAGACGGACAGGGCGGAACACTGAGGCTTTCTTT. Translating gives CASRRTGRNTEAFF.

The chain employs TRBV6-1 and TRBJ2-7, with 7 nucleotides matching TRBD2. Germline CDR1 is MNHNS and CDR2 is SASEGT. The V gene end was trimmed by 11 bases and the J gene end by 2 bases; junction bases not matched to a gene: 6. The CDR3 extends over 12 amino acids. The CDR3 nucleotides are TGTGCCGGGGAAAGCGGGACCTACGAGCAGTACTTC. Encoded protein: CAGESGTYEQYF.

V and J are TRBV28 and TRBJ1-2; possible D gene TRBD1, 6 bases. The CDR3 totals 14 residues. V lost 3 bases, J lost 4 bases, and 12 bases lay in between. Germline values: CDR1 MDHEN, CDR2 SYDVKM. The CDR3: CASSLGGRTYGYTF. CDR3 bases: TGTGCCAGCAGTTTGGGGGGGCGCACCTATGGCTACACCTTC.

V is TRBV29-1 and J is TRBJ2-5; D perhaps matches TRBD2 (5 bases). CDR1 and CDR2 from the germline V gene are SQVTM and ANQGSEA. The CDR3 contains 11 residues. The CDR3 coding sequence is TGCACCGTACTAGAACAAGAGACCCAGTACTTC. This encodes CTVLEQETQYF.

This clone was counted only a few times. The chain has TRBV28 and TRBJ2-7, with D unclear. There are 10 residues in the CDR3. Deletions cut 6 bases from V and 4 bases from J, with 4 bases between. In germline, CDR1 is MDHEN, CDR2 SYDVKM. The CDR3 sequence is CASSAYEQYF. DNA for the CDR3: TGTGCCAGCAGCGCGTACGAGCAGTACTTC.

The chain combines TRBV6-6 with TRBJ2-7; 9 positions agree with TRBD1. V trimming: 0 bases; J trimming: 2 bases; junction bases outside the gene matches: 5. Germline assignment: CDR1 MNHNY and CDR2 SVGAGI (reference sequence). The CDR3 totals 16 residues. The chain's CDR3 is CASSYSMDRGAYEQYF. CDR3 nucleotide sequence: TGTGCCAGCAGTTACTCGATGGACAGGGGAGCCTACGAGCAGTACTTC.

The CDR3 is CASGPRDGDDQHF. The DNA for the CDR3 is TGTGCCAGCGGGCCTCGGGATGGGGATGACCAGCATTTT. This chain connects TRBV21-1 to TRBJ1-5. TRBV21-1 is termed a pseudogene. This CDR3 has 13 residues.

J is TRBJ1-5 and V is TRBV5-6; TRBD1 matches 9 bases. V trimming: 2 bases; J trimming: 6 bases; junction bases outside the gene matches: 6. Germline V gene lookup returns CDR1 SGHDT and CDR2 YYEEEE. This CDR3 comprises 15 residues. The chain's CDR3 is CASSFRQGQGQPQHF. The CDR3 nucleotides are TGTGCCAGCAGCTTCCGGCAGGGACAGGGTCAGCCCCAGCATTTT.

This clone was detected a few times. This chain links TRBV5-4 with TRBJ2-1; 7 bases fit TRBD1. V lost 7 bases and J lost 0; bases outside the gene matches: 4. In germline, CDR1 is SGHNT, CDR2 YYREEE (reference sequence). The CDR3 is 14 residues long. CDR3 region: CASGTASSYNEQFF. DNA for the CDR3: TGTGCCAGCGGGACAGCGAGCTCCTACAATGAGCAGTTCTTC.

The CDR3 region is CASSEVRETQYF. CDR3 coding DNA: TGTGCCAGCAGTGAAGTCCGAGAGACCCAGTACTTC. This chain uses TRBV2 with TRBJ2-5, with no clear D. Germline V lookup: CDR1 SNHLY, CDR2 FYNNEI. The germline V and J ends were trimmed by 1 base and 4 bases, with 4 bases remaining between them. The CDR3 runs to 12 residues.

The J gene is TRBJ2-3, the V gene TRBV10-3, with TRBD2 matching over 15 bases. This CDR3 has 16 amino acids. Germline CDR1 and CDR2: ENHRY and SYGVKD. The ends lost 8 bases at V and 4 bases at J; junction bases unmatched: 7. The chain's CDR3 is CAIGTSGRKGPDTQYF. In nucleotides, the CDR3 is TGTGCCATCGGGACTAGCGGGAGGAAGGGCCCAGATACGCAGTATTTT.

The chain carries TRBV6-5 and TRBJ1-1; no definite D call. The CDR3 is made up of 12 amino acids. Trimming stripped 8 bases from V and 0 bases from J, with 7 bases between. Germline V gene sequence: CDR1 MNHEY, CDR2 SVGAGI. CDR3 nucleotide sequence: TGTGCCAGCGGGAGGTTGAACACTGAAGCTTTCTTT. Protein product: CASGRLNTEAFF.

J is TRBJ2-1 and V is TRBV7-2; perhaps TRBD1 as D (5 bases). V was trimmed by 4 bases and J by 6 bases, leaving 10 bases between them. Germline assignment: CDR1 SGHTA and CDR2 FQGNSA. The CDR3 length is 13 residues. CDR3 protein: CASSSRTGNEQFF. The CDR3 nucleotides are TGTGCCAGCAGCTCCCGAACAGGCAATGAGCAGTTCTTC.

This clone came up a few times. V is TRBV28 and J is TRBJ2-5; the D gene is possibly TRBD1 (8 bases). Per the germline V gene, CDR1 is MDHEN and CDR2 is SYDVKM. This CDR3 is built from 15 residues. The V end was cut by 5 bases, the J end by 2 bases, with 15 bases between. CDR3 nucleotides: TGTGCCAGCAGTCCACAGGGGGGAGGGCAAGAGACCCAGTACTTC. Amino acid sequence: CASSPQGGGQETQYF. Supplemented by reference TRBV28 and TRBJ2-5, the full variable domain reads DVKVTQSSRYLVKRTGEKVFLECVQDMDHENMFWYRQDPGLGLRLIYFSYDVKMKEKGDIPEGYSVSREKKERFSLILESASTNQTSMYLCASSPQGGGQETQYFGPGTRLLVL.

The chain uses TRBV5-1 and TRBJ1-1, with a weak D call TRBD1 (6 bases). The germline V gene has CDR1 SGHRS and CDR2 YFSETQ. Trimming removed 4 bases from V and 3 bases from J, with 13 bases in between. CDR3 length: 14 amino acids. The CDR3 region is CASSLRAGDTEAFF. The CDR3 DNA reads as TGCGCCAGCAGCCTTCGGGCAGGGGACACTGAAGCTTTCTTT.

CDR3 loop: CSVELAGINYEQYF. The CDR3, as DNA: TGCAGCGTTGAGTTGGCAGGGATAAATTACGAGCAGTACTTC. V gene TRBV29-1 combines with J gene TRBJ2-7; tentative D call: TRBD1 (5 bases). The CDR3 runs to 14 residues. Trimming took 3 bases from V and 4 from J, leaving 16 bases between them. Looked up from germline, CDR1 is SQVTM and CDR2 is ANQGSEA.

V usage is TRBV5-1 and J usage is TRBJ2-2; TRBD2 matches at 7 bases. The CDR3 consists of 15 residues. The germline V gene has CDR1 SGHRS and CDR2 YFSETQ. The trim removed 5 bases at V and 4 bases at J, leaving 8 bases unmatched. CDR3 region: CASRSGGYFTGELFF. The CDR3 region has the DNA TGCGCCAGCAGGTCCGGGGGGTATTTCACCGGGGAGCTGTTTTTT.